The T cell receptor (beta chain) described here comes from a study of T cell repertoires in cytomegalovirus infection. V shed 0 bases and J shed 4 bases, with 12 bases lying between them. Germline-derived CDR1 and CDR2 are DFQATT and SNEGSKA (reference sequence). The CDR3 covers 15 residues. Using its own MiXCR run on the reads, TCRdb lists one record per CDR3 protein. This table holds some 590,000 distinct CDR3 sequences, approximately 40% found once. This clonotype was seen more than once but under ten times. Its cognate antigen is unknown. The chain links TRBV20-1 to TRBJ1-4; D unclear. Sequencing was performed on cultured PBMCs, taken from culture after CMV antigen stimulation. The sequence was collected from a human donor in good health (CMV status not recorded). Some clones in this sample may be carry-over from other donors' samples. The DNA of the CDR3 is TGCAGTGCTAGAGACCCCAGGCCCGTTAATGAAAAACTGTTTTTT. Protein product: CSARDPRPVNEKLFF.